This T cell receptor beta chain was documented in a study of blood T cell repertoires in COVID-19. Some clones are missing from TCRdb's copy, which holds only in-frame ones; the method was immunoSEQ multiplex PCR. The table lists 200,000 to 250,000 clones, approximately 88% of them singletons, with about 4% in the top ten. V lost 6 bases to trimming and J lost 4 bases; unmatched junction nucleotides: 7. CDR1 and CDR2 from the germline V gene are MDHEN and SYDVKM. The CDR3 runs to 14 residues. This TCR came from a woman in her 30s who had been exposed to COVID-19. The genes are TRBV28 and TRBJ2-7; TRBD2 matches at 9 bases. The sequencing sample was made of PBMCs or T cells enriched from blood (not recorded which). CDR3 sequence (DNA): TGTGCCAGCAGAGATCTAAGCGGGAGGTACGAGCAGTACTTC. It translates to CASRDLSGRYEQYF.